These 10 T cell receptor beta chains came from one sample sequenced in a study of Graves' ophthalmopathy and Graves' hyperthyroidism. RNA served as the template for amplifying TCR beta CDR3 regions. The authors performed first-round RT-PCR with HTBI primers and then a second-round multiplex PCR. One entry per CDR3 protein results from TCRdb running MiXCR on the multiplex PCR reads. The data contain approximately 540,000 distinct CDR3 sequences, roughly 39% of them singletons. Sequencing was carried out using peripheral blood or thyroid tissue (not recorded which). Source of these receptors: an adult man with Graves' hyperthyroidism.

This clonotype has only a few counts. The genes are TRBV6-5 and TRBJ2-2; 7 bases line up with TRBD1. The CDR3 length is 16 residues. Losses at the gene ends were 6 bases for V and 0 bases for J; bases not matched to a gene: 7. Germline assignment: CDR1 MNHEY and CDR2 SVGAGI. CDR3 nucleotide sequence: TGTGCCAGCAGAAGCGACAGGGCCGCGAACACCGGGGAGCTGTTTTTT. Translating gives CASRSDRAANTGELFF.

This clonotype was found many times. As DNA, the CDR3 is TGTGCCAGCAGGTTTGATCAGGGGGCCAACACTGAAGCTTTCTTT. Translated, it gives CASRFDQGANTEAFF. This sequence joins TRBV5-5 and TRBJ1-1; 8 bases are shared with TRBD1. Trimming cost V 5 bases and J 2 bases; bases outside gene matches: 8. This CDR3 comprises 15 residues. Germline-derived CDR1 and CDR2 are SGHKS and YYEKEE (reference sequence).

This clonotype came up many times. V usage is TRBV5-8 and J usage is TRBJ1-3; D is undetermined. CDR1 and CDR2 (germline): SGHTS, YDEGEE. The CDR3 sequence is 15 residues long. V dropped 2 bases and J dropped 0 bases, with 9 bases sitting between them. CDR3 sequence: CASSLGPSSGNTIYF. CDR3 sequence (DNA): TGTGCCAGCAGCTTAGGTCCGTCCTCTGGAAACACCATATATTTT.

The chain has TRBV7-6 and TRBJ2-2; 11 bases align to TRBD2. Germline V gene lookup returns CDR1 SGHVS and CDR2 FNYEAQ. V dropped 5 bases and J dropped 8; count of bases not matched to a gene: 16. This CDR3 is 18 amino acids long. CDR3 in DNA: TGTGCCAGCAGCCAAAAGGCCGGGGGACTAGCGGCGTCTGGGGAGCTGTTTTTT. Translated, it gives CASSQKAGGLAASGELFF. Together with reference TRBV7-6 and TRBJ2-2, the CDR3 gives the full variable domain: GAGVSQSPRYKVTKRGQDVALRCDPISGHVSLYWYRQALGQGPEFLTYFNYEAQQDKSGLPNDRFSAERPEGSISTLTIQRTEQRDSAMYRCASSQKAGGLAASGELFFGEGSRLTVL.

In its sample, this clonotype was seen many times. One end of the junction is discordant with germline, which a read error may explain. The gene calls are TRBV12-3 or TRBV12-4 and TRBJ1-1; D remains ambiguous. CDR3 length: 13 residues. The CDR3 loop reads CASSLTGDTEAFF. CDR3 DNA sequence: TGTGCTAGCAGCTTAACGGGTGACACTGAAGCTTTCTTT.

This clonotype was observed a few times. This sequence joins TRBV6-5 and TRBJ1-5; D gene uncertain. Trimming shortened V by 6 bases and J by 2 bases, and 11 bases separated the two germline ends. The CDR3 sequence is 14 residues long. Germline V CDR1 and CDR2: MNHEY, SVGAGI. CDR3 in amino acids: CASSSDPRNQPQHF. CDR3 nucleotides: TGTGCCAGCAGCTCGGACCCCCGCAATCAGCCCCAGCATTTT.

This clonotype was found many times. The V and J genes are TRBV10-3 and TRBJ1-1; D gene unclear. Trimming left V 4 bases short and J 0 bases short, with 6 bases between. The germline V gene has CDR1 ENHRY and CDR2 SYGVKD. The CDR3 sequence is 13 residues long. CDR3 nucleotide sequence: TGTGCCATCAGTGTACTTGTGAACACTGAAGCTTTCTTT. The encoded protein is CAISVLVNTEAFF.

The rearrangement uses TRBV7-2 and TRBJ2-2; maybe TRBD1 (5 bases). The length of the CDR3 is 15 residues. V gave up 5 bases and J gave up 2 bases, with 12 bases separating them. Germline CDR1 SGHTA, CDR2 FQGNSA. Here the CDR3 DNA reads TGTGCCAGCAGCCCTCAGTGGGGCAACACCGGGGAGCTGTTTTTT. Its protein product is CASSPQWGNTGELFF.

This clonotype was observed at least ten times. This rearrangement joins TRBV9 to TRBJ2-5, with D uncertain. Germline lookup yields CDR1 SGDLS and CDR2 YYNGEE. Trimming removed 3 bases at V and 4 bases at J, with 1 base between. CDR3 length: 10 residues. The CDR3 bases are TGTGCCAGCAGCGGAGAGACCCAGTACTTC. Translation gives CASSGETQYF.

The sample holds a few counts of this clonotype. The gene calls are TRBV19 and TRBJ1-2; D remains ambiguous. Germline V gene lookup returns CDR1 LNHDA and CDR2 SQIVND (reference sequence). This CDR3 contains 14 residues. Between the trimmed V and J ends, which lost 7 bases and 5 bases, there was a span of 17 bases. CDR3 residues: CASKRADRLYGYTF. CDR3 DNA: TGTGCCAGTAAGAGGGCGGATAGATTATATGGCTACACCTTC.